Listed here are 25 T cell receptor beta chains from one sample, sequenced in a study of cytomegalovirus exposure and HLA in healthy donors. 60 Vbeta and 13 Jbeta primers were used in PCR. The assay was immunoSEQ multiplex PCR, and TCRdb's table has in-frame clones only and misses some. This sample contains about 130,000 clones. The sequencing sample was made of PBMCs. These receptors originate from a man younger than 30 in good health and CMV-seronegative.

The V gene is TRBV9, the J gene TRBJ2-2, with D possibly TRBD1 on 5 matching bases. The V end was cut by 0 bases, the J end by 0 bases, with 12 bases between. Per the germline V gene, CDR1 is SGDLS and CDR2 is YYNGEE. This CDR3 has 17 amino acids. This CDR3 reads CASSVGWGAPNTGELFF. The DNA of the CDR3 is TGTGCCAGCAGCGTAGGATGGGGCGCCCCGAACACCGGGGAGCTGTTTTTT. The variable domain in full, completed from reference TRBV9 and TRBJ2-2, reads DSGVTQTPKHLITATGQRVTLRCSPRSGDLSVYWYQQSLDQGLQFLIQYYNGEERAKGNILERFSAQQFPDLHSELNLSSLELGDSALYFCASSVGWGAPNTGELFFGEGSRLTVL.

V gene TRBV27 combines with J gene TRBJ1-1; D remains ambiguous. CDR3 length equals 14 residues. Deletions cut 5 bases from V and 1 base from J, with 11 bases between. Germline CDR1 and CDR2: MNHEY and SMNVEV (reference sequence). The CDR3 loop reads CASSLGRGNTEAFF. CDR3 coding DNA: TGTGCCAGCAGTCTCGGACGGGGGAACACTGAAGCTTTCTTT.

The CDR3 reads CAISGTSGGNEQFF. CDR3 in DNA: TGTGCCATCAGCGGGACTAGCGGGGGCAATGAGCAGTTCTTC. The J gene is TRBJ2-1, the V gene TRBV10-3; TRBD2 matches 14 bases. CDR1 is ENHRY and CDR2 is SYGVKD in the germline V gene. This CDR3 has 14 amino acids. V trimming: 6 bases; J trimming: 6 bases; junction bases outside the gene matches: 1.

The gene calls are TRBV5-1 and TRBJ2-7, with D possibly matching TRBD2 (6 bases). Per the germline V gene, CDR1 is SGHRS and CDR2 is YFSETQ. The CDR3 sequence is 15 residues long. Trimming removed 2 bases from V and 3 bases from J, with 15 bases in between. CDR3 amino acids: CASSFDPGLNYEQYF. In DNA form, the CDR3 reads TGCGCCAGCAGCTTCGACCCGGGACTGAACTACGAGCAGTACTTC. The full variable domain, its missing parts supplied by reference TRBV5-1 and TRBJ2-7, is KAGVTQTPRYLIKTRGQQVTLSCSPISGHRSVSWYQQTPGQGLQFLFEYFSETQRNKGNFPGRFSGRQFSNSRSEMNVSTLELGDSALYLCASSFDPGLNYEQYFGPGTRLTVT.

A note on this clone: The germline gene is not matched at one end of the junction; a read error may be the cause. The V gene is TRBV7-7, the J gene TRBJ2-7; maybe TRBD2 (6 bases). CDR1 is SSHAT, CDR2 FNYEAQ, per germline (reference sequence). CDR3 size: 15 residues. In DNA, the CDR3 is TGTGCTAGCAGCTTAGCGGACGGGAGCTCCTACGAGCAGTACTTC. Amino acids: CASSLADGSSYEQYF.

V gene TRBV29-1 combines with J gene TRBJ2-5, with 7 bases aligning to TRBD2. J gave up 2 bases and V 2 bases, and 11 bases lay outside the gene matches. Per the germline V gene, CDR1 is SQVTM and CDR2 is ANQGSEA. This CDR3 contains 16 residues. Here the CDR3 DNA reads TGCAGCGTTGAACGGGGTAAGGGACTAACACAAGAGACCCAGTACTTC. Translating it yields CSVERGKGLTQETQYF. Based on the CDR3 plus reference TRBV29-1 and TRBJ2-5, the full variable domain is SAVISQKPSRDICQRGTSLTIQCQVDSQVTMMFWYRQQPGQSLTLIATANQGSEATYESGFVIDKFPISRPNLTFSTLTVSNMSPEDSSIYLCSVERGKGLTQETQYFGPGTRLLVL.

The chain links TRBV12-5 to TRBJ1-1; TRBD1 aligns across 8 bases. This CDR3 comprises 12 residues. CDR1 is LGHNT and CDR2 is FRNRAP in the germline V gene. Unmatched junction bases numbered 3, after V lost 5 bases and J lost 7 bases. The CDR3 spells CASGPGGGEAFF. The CDR3 DNA follows: TGTGCTAGTGGTCCAGGGGGCGGTGAAGCTTTCTTT.

V gene TRBV28 combines with J gene TRBJ1-4; 8 bases line up with TRBD1. CDR3 length: 13 residues. The germline V gene has CDR1 MDHEN and CDR2 SYDVKM. Trimming took 10 bases from V and 5 from J; bases not matched to a gene: 6. The CDR3 DNA follows: TGTGCCACTTGCCCAGGGGGCAATGAAAAACTGTTTTTT. It specifies CATCPGGNEKLFF.

V usage is TRBV19 and J usage is TRBJ2-1, with 10 bases fitting TRBD2. The CDR3 is 15 residues long. J gave up 7 bases and V 2 bases, and 5 bases lay outside the gene matches. CDR1 and CDR2 (germline): LNHDA, SQIVND (reference sequence). The CDR3: CASSIMASGGNEQFF. As DNA, the CDR3 is TGTGCCAGTAGTATAATGGCTAGCGGGGGTAATGAGCAGTTCTTC.

The V gene is TRBV5-1, the J gene TRBJ2-5; maybe TRBD1 (6 bases). With 0 bases removed from V and 4 bases from J, the gap between germline ends came to 16 bases. The CDR3 has 16 amino acids. Germline assignment: CDR1 SGHRS and CDR2 YFSETQ. The CDR3 DNA sequence: TGCGCCAGCAGCTTGGCTGGGAACAGGGTGAGAGAGACCCAGTACTTC. Translation gives CASSLAGNRVRETQYF.

The gene calls are TRBV25-1 and TRBJ2-7; TRBD1 aligns across 9 bases. V lost 7 bases and J lost 5; bases outside the gene matches: 6. CDR3 size: 13 residues. CDR1 is MGHDK and CDR2 is SYGVNS in the germline V gene. CDR3 protein: CASTGQGPHEQYF. The CDR3 DNA reads as TGTGCCAGCACGGGACAGGGCCCTCACGAGCAGTACTTC.

This rearrangement joins TRBV9 to TRBJ1-5, with D perhaps matching TRBD1 (6 bases). Germline V gene sequence: CDR1 SGDLS, CDR2 YYNGEE. The CDR3 runs to 13 residues. V lost 5 bases and J 6 bases, leaving 12 bases between the germline ends. The CDR3 loop is CASSSGESQPQHF. The CDR3 nucleotides read TGTGCCAGCAGTTCAGGGGAGAGTCAGCCCCAGCATTTT.

The J gene is TRBJ2-2, the V gene TRBV6-5; no clear D. Between the trimmed V and J ends, which lost 6 bases and 6 bases, there was a span of 11 bases. There are 13 residues in the CDR3. From germline, CDR1 is MNHEY and CDR2 SVGAGI. CDR3 nucleotides: TGTGCCAGCAGCAATACCCGGGCCGGGGAGCTGTTTTTT. Protein sequence: CASSNTRAGELFF.

The genes are TRBV10-3 and TRBJ1-2; D is perhaps TRBD1 (5 bases). This CDR3 has 14 amino acids. With 7 bases removed from V and 3 bases from J, the gap between germline ends came to 15 bases. Germline V gives CDR1 ENHRY, CDR2 SYGVKD. The CDR3 here is CAIKEGDVDYGYTF. In nucleotides, the CDR3 is TGTGCCATCAAAGAAGGGGATGTTGACTATGGCTACACCTTC.

The chain employs TRBV28 and TRBJ2-1; 14 bases agree with TRBD2. V was pared by 5 bases and J by 9 bases, with 6 bases of the junction left unmatched. Germline CDR1 is MDHEN and CDR2 is SYDVKM. This CDR3 is 15 amino acids long. CDR3 region: CASSPRTSGRLEQFF. The CDR3 coding sequence is TGTGCCAGCAGTCCCCGGACTAGCGGGAGGCTTGAGCAGTTCTTC. Filled out from reference TRBV28 and TRBJ2-1, the complete variable domain reads DVKVTQSSRYLVKRTGEKVFLECVQDMDHENMFWYRQDPGLGLRLIYFSYDVKMKEKGDIPEGYSVSREKKERFSLILESASTNQTSMYLCASSPRTSGRLEQFFGPGTRLTVL.

The chain carries TRBV5-4 and TRBJ2-4, with a tentative D call TRBD2 (6 bases). Germline V gives CDR1 SGHNT, CDR2 YYREEE (reference sequence). Trimming took off 0 bases at V and 9 bases at J, with 16 bases between the two ends. This CDR3 region has 15 residues. CDR3 in DNA: TGTGCCAGCAGCTTGGACGTGGGGACTGTGAGCATTCAGTACTTC. Amino acids: CASSLDVGTVSIQYF.

The rearrangement joins TRBV28 to TRBJ1-6, with TRBD1 as a possible D gene (5 bases). CDR1 is MDHEN, CDR2 SYDVKM, per germline. The CDR3 extends over 14 amino acids. V dropped 6 bases and J dropped 8 bases, with 14 bases sitting between them. CDR3 in DNA: TGTGCCAGCAGCCATCAGGGTAACGATTCACCCCTCCACTTT. This sequence encodes CASSHQGNDSPLHF. Complete variable domain (other parts from reference TRBV28 and TRBJ1-6): DVKVTQSSRYLVKRTGEKVFLECVQDMDHENMFWYRQDPGLGLRLIYFSYDVKMKEKGDIPEGYSVSREKKERFSLILESASTNQTSMYLCASSHQGNDSPLHFGNGTRLTVT.

The chain carries TRBV6-5 and TRBJ2-1; the D is unclear. There are 14 residues in the CDR3. The V end lost 7 bases, the J end lost 0 bases, and 10 bases lay between the germline ends. Looked up from germline, CDR1 is MNHEY and CDR2 is SVGAGI. As DNA, the CDR3 is TGTGCCAGCAAAGTAGAGAGCTCCTACAATGAGCAGTTCTTC. Its protein is CASKVESSYNEQFF.

This chain connects TRBV4-3 to TRBJ1-4; no clear D gene. The CDR3 totals 17 residues. Per the germline V gene, CDR1 is LGHNA and CDR2 is YSLEER. Trimming pared 0 bases from V and 4 bases from J, leaving 15 bases between. DNA of the CDR3: TGCGCCAGCAGCCAAGATCTTCGGGAGGGCTTTAATGAAAAACTGTTTTTT. Translation: CASSQDLREGFNEKLFF.

J is TRBJ1-2 and V is TRBV12-5, with D perhaps TRBD1 (6 bases). Germline V gives CDR1 LGHNT, CDR2 FRNRAP. The V end was cut by 5 bases, the J end by 1 base, with 14 bases between. The CDR3 is made up of 15 amino acids. The CDR3 is CASGQDRSLNYGYTF. The CDR3 region has the DNA TGTGCTAGTGGTCAAGACAGGAGTCTTAACTATGGCTACACCTTC.

The chain carries TRBV4-1 and TRBJ2-3, with TRBD2 as a possible D gene (6 bases). The germline gives CDR1 MGHRA, CDR2 YSYEKL. Trimming left V 0 bases short and J 3 bases short, with 19 bases between. The CDR3 runs 18 residues. CDR3 sequence: CASSQELGGAGGTDTQYF. DNA for the CDR3: TGCGCCAGCAGCCAAGAACTCGGAGGAGCAGGAGGGACAGATACGCAGTATTTT.

The chain carries TRBV6-5 and TRBJ1-1; D is unresolved. The CDR3 runs 13 residues. Trimming shortened V by 2 bases and J by 2 bases, and 6 bases separated the two germline ends. Germline CDR1 is MNHEY and CDR2 is SVGAGI. Here the CDR3 DNA reads TGTGCCAGCAGTTACCAGGTTAACACTGAAGCTTTCTTT. This gives the protein CASSYQVNTEAFF.

The V and J genes are TRBV6-1 and TRBJ2-2; TRBD1 matches 9 bases. V dropped 1 base and J dropped 3; count of bases not matched to a gene: 0. The CDR3 is 15 amino acids. Germline assignment: CDR1 MNHNS and CDR2 SASEGT. CDR3: CASSEGTGDTGELFF. DNA for the CDR3: TGTGCCAGCAGTGAAGGGACAGGGGACACCGGGGAGCTGTTTTTT.

The J gene is TRBJ2-5, the V gene TRBV5-8, with 7 bases identical to TRBD2. V gave up 3 bases and J gave up 7 bases; unmatched junction bases: 9. Germline V gene sequence: CDR1 SGHTS, CDR2 YDEGEE. The CDR3 sequence is 14 residues long. Written as DNA, the CDR3 is TGTGCCAGCAGCTCGAGGGAGGGGTTGGCGACCCAGTACTTC. Encoded protein: CASSSREGLATQYF.

V is TRBV11-3 and J is TRBJ2-5; 10 nucleotides agree with TRBD2. The DNA end is more similar to TRBJ2-7, so the J call may be wrong. CDR3 length equals 14 residues. Germline V gene data show CDR1 as SGHNT and CDR2 as YENEEA. CDR3 residues: CASSFGLAEYEQYF. For the CDR3, the DNA is TGTGCCAGCAGCTTCGGACTAGCGGAGTACGAGCAGTACTTC.